These T cell receptor beta chains were read from a single sample in a study of shared clonotypes between healthy human individuals. Method: immunoSEQ multiplex PCR; TCRdb's copy keeps in-frame clones and lacks some. The sample lists over 850,000 clones; around 78% were seen once. Sample: memory CD4+ T cells from PBMCs. The receptors shown here come from a man younger than 30 in good health. Some clones in this sample may be carry-over from other donors' samples. CDR3s include the opening cysteine and the closing phenylalanine or tryptophan. Fields, in order: D gene, V gene, J gene, clone size, CDR3 length, CDR3 protein, CDR3 DNA. D genes are given only for firm matches. Only part of the rows carry a size: once, few, many, or a class if the clone is expanded.

TRBD1	TRBV10-1	TRBJ2-1	.	18	CASSELGGSGTGLDEQFF	TGCGCCAGCAGTGAGTTGGGGGGGAGCGGGACAGGGCTCGATGAGCAGTTCTTC
TRBD2	TRBV19	TRBJ2-3	.	22	CASSISADTSGRTNTSTDTQYF	TGTGCCAGTAGTATTTCGGCCGACACTAGCGGGAGAACGAATACTAGCACAGATACGCAGTATTTT
.	TRBV29-1	TRBJ1-1	.	11	CSLGGNTEAFF	TGCAGCTTAGGGGGGAACACTGAAGCTTTCTTT
TRBD2	TRBV5-6	TRBJ2-5	.	14	CASSSTGGGETQYF	TGTGCCAGCAGCTCCACCGGCGGGGGAGAGACCCAGTACTTC
TRBD1	TRBV18	TRBJ2-5	.	15	CASSPPGQARETQYF	TGTGCCAGCTCACCACCGGGACAGGCTAGGGAGACCCAGTACTTC
.	TRBV11-3	TRBJ2-1	few	16	CASSLGLGGRPGEQFF	TGTGCCAGCAGCCTCGGACTAGGGGGGAGGCCTGGTGAGCAGTTCTTC
.	TRBV5-1	TRBJ2-2	.	14	CASSRTAKTGELFF	TGCGCCAGCAGCAGGACAGCAAAGACCGGGGAGCTGTTTTTT
.	TRBV19	TRBJ1-2	.	13	CASGMTAPVGYTF	TGTGCCAGTGGGATGACGGCCCCGGTTGGCTACACCTTC
.	TRBV4-1	TRBJ2-2	.	22	CASSPLTRPGGRSIVNTGELFF	TGCGCCAGCAGCCCCCTGACCCGTCCTGGGGGGCGCAGTATCGTGAACACCGGGGAGCTGTTTTTT
TRBD2	TRBV29-1	TRBJ2-7	many	12	CSVASGRNEQYF	TGCAGCGTCGCTAGCGGGAGGAACGAGCAGTACTTC
.	TRBV15	TRBJ2-1	.	15	CATSRDRGAYNEQFF	TGTGCCACCAGCAGAGATCGCGGGGCCTACAATGAGCAGTTCTTC
TRBD2	TRBV7-9	TRBJ2-3	.	18	CASPRLAGEQEITDTQYF	TGTGCCAGCCCCCGACTAGCGGGAGAACAAGAGATCACAGATACGCAGTATTTT
TRBD2	TRBV7-6	TRBJ2-5	.	16	CASSLGGGPRPETQYF	TGTGCCAGCAGCTTGGGGGGAGGGCCCCGGCCAGAGACCCAGTACTTC
TRBD1	TRBV6-5	TRBJ2-7	once	14	CASGGRQGSYEQYF	TGTGCCAGTGGGGGGCGACAGGGGTCCTACGAGCAGTACTTC
.	TRBV5-4	TRBJ2-7	.	13	CASSLESSYEQYF	TGTGCCAGCAGCTTGGAGTCCTCCTACGAGCAGTACTTC
.	TRBV5-4	TRBJ2-5	.	16	CASSSAWGAPQETQYF	TGTGCCAGCAGCTCGGCATGGGGGGCGCCCCAAGAGACCCAGTACTTC
TRBD1	TRBV5-1	TRBJ1-1	.	14	CASSPWTGSTEAFF	TGCGCCAGCAGCCCGTGGACAGGGTCCACTGAAGCTTTCTTT
.	TRBV2	TRBJ1-3	.	14	CASSELVRGNTIYF	TGTGCCAGCAGTGAACTGGTGCGGGGAAACACCATATATTTT
.	TRBV2	TRBJ2-7	once	11	CASSLNYEQYF	TGTGCCAGCAGCCTCAACTACGAGCAGTACTTC
TRBD1	TRBV11-1	TRBJ2-7	.	15	CASSLEGRGFHEQYF	TGTGCCAGCAGCTTAGAGGGCAGGGGGTTCCACGAGCAGTACTTC
TRBD2	TRBV11-3	TRBJ2-2	once	15	CASSLETGGGGELFF	TGTGCCAGCAGCTTAGAAACGGGAGGAGGCGGGGAGCTGTTTTTT
.	TRBV7-3	TRBJ2-5	.	13	CASSFGGKETQYF	TGTGCCAGCAGCTTTGGCGGCAAAGAGACCCAGTACTTC
.	TRBV10-3	TRBJ2-7	once	11	CAMSPGYEQYF	TGTGCCATGTCTCCAGGCTACGAGCAGTACTTC
.	TRBV7-8	TRBJ1-2	few	13	CASSKGQGDGYTF	TGTGCCAGCAGTAAAGGGCAGGGCGATGGCTACACCTTC
.	TRBV11-2	TRBJ2-1	.	13	CASSLMKNNEQFF	TGTGCCAGCAGCTTAATGAAAAACAATGAGCAGTTCTTC
TRBD1	TRBV7-9	TRBJ1-5	once	14	CASSLQGGNQPQHF	TGTGCCAGCAGCTTACAGGGGGGCAATCAGCCCCAGCATTTT
.	TRBV7-9	TRBJ2-5	once	16	CASSGSGLWGQETQYF	TGTGCCAGCAGCGGATCGGGCCTTTGGGGCCAAGAGACCCAGTACTTC
TRBD1	TRBV6-1	TRBJ2-5	.	13	CASSGDRGETQYF	TGTGCCAGCAGTGGGGACAGGGGAGAGACCCAGTACTTC
TRBD1	TRBV29-1	TRBJ1-3	.	15	CSVEDRLNSGNTIYF	TGCAGCGTTGAGGACAGGCTCAACTCTGGAAACACCATATATTTT
.	TRBV18	TRBJ1-3	.	15	CASSPTSVSGNTIYF	TGTGCCAGCTCACCAACTAGTGTCTCTGGAAACACCATATATTTT
.	TRBV20-1	TRBJ2-7	.	11	CSAPGSDEQYF	TGCAGTGCGCCAGGGTCTGACGAGCAGTACTTC
.	TRBV30	TRBJ2-5	.	12	CAWSADSETQYF	TGTGCCTGGAGCGCCGACAGCGAGACCCAGTACTTC
TRBD1	TRBV7-8	TRBJ1-5	.	21	CASSLALGTGTKIGGVLPQHF	TGTGCCAGCAGCTTAGCGCTCGGGACAGGGACCAAAATAGGGGGTGTTCTGCCCCAGCATTTT
.	TRBV5-1	TRBJ1-1	.	14	CASRDRTANTEAFF	TGCGCCAGCAGGGATAGGACGGCGAACACTGAAGCTTTCTTT
.	TRBV5-5	TRBJ2-5	.	14	CASSLVRVQETQYF	TGTGCCAGCAGCTTGGTACGGGTCCAAGAGACCCAGTACTTC
TRBD2	TRBV25-1	TRBJ2-1	.	14	CASSMVAGYNEQFF	TGTGCCAGCAGTATGGTAGCGGGCTACAATGAGCAGTTCTTC
.	TRBV7-3	TRBJ2-3	.	15	CASSVDGHSTDTQYF	TGTGCCAGCAGCGTAGACGGTCACAGCACAGATACGCAGTATTTT